This TCR beta chain appears in the sequencing data of a study of blood T cells in healthy people across ages. Findings and limits, study-wide: The study found more naive CD4+ cells and higher diversity in long-lived than aged donors.

Germline V lookup: CDR1 SGHTA, CDR2 FQGNSA. This CDR3 is 15 amino acids long. V was trimmed by 0 bases and J by 0 bases, leaving 8 bases between them. This clonotype was seen a few times. Its antigen is unknown. A second 7 to 11 cycle PCR used barcoded and J-beta primers. TCRdb fed the 5' RACE reads into MiXCR, producing one record per CDR3 protein. The data contain 750,000 to 950,000 distinct CDR3 sequences, about a quarter of them singletons. Extracted total RNA amounted to at least 5.5 micrograms for each sample. These sequences were also reported in another study, on T cells of mothers and their children. This second report adds: Barcodes for each sample and 2-4 random nucleotides were added by the M1S primer used in the second PCR. An overlap that was slightly higher, though non-significant, was seen in related mother-child pairs versus unrelated pairs.

The chain recombines TRBV7-2 with TRBJ2-5; D is unclear. This clonotype was obtained from a boy younger than 18 in good health. Specimen: blood. In DNA form, the CDR3 reads TGTGCCAGCAGCTTAGCGAGTGGAGACCAAGAGACCCAGTACTTC. Protein sequence: CASSLASGDQETQYF.